The clone carrying this T cell receptor (beta chain) occurred a few times. This sample is part of a study of shared T cell receptors in the human thymus. Germline V gene data show CDR1 as ENHRY and CDR2 as SYGVKD. The junction had 9 bases not matched to a gene; V was cut back by 6 bases and J by 3 bases. This CDR3 has 16 amino acids. Assay used: immunoSEQ multiplex PCR; TCRdb lists only in-frame clones, some missing. The table lists about 660,000 clones, more than 75% of them singletons. This sample also belongs to another study, concerning human thymus T cells. That paper states: Repertoires sampled from thymus and blood appeared biased in V and J gene usage. Related work found strong thymic repertoire overlap between unrelated individuals.

The V gene is TRBV10-3, the J gene TRBJ1-4; 8 bases fit TRBD1. The receptor was isolated from a boy in the first two years of life with a congenital heart defect. Specimen: thymocytes. The chain's CDR3 is CAISVDRVASNEKLFF. The CDR3 nucleotides read TGTGCCATCAGCGTGGACAGGGTGGCATCTAATGAAAAACTGTTTTTT.